Listed below are T cell receptor beta chains from one sample, sequenced in a study of identifying expanded T cells in peripheral blood. Measured with immunoSEQ multiplex PCR; TCRdb has only the in-frame clones, and not every one. The sample carries tens of thousands of clones, about 87% recorded once. The source material was blood. Receptors were obtained from a person aged 18 to 69 in good health. Each CDR3 is given with its conserved first and last residue. A D gene is named only where the DNA matches it firmly. Size is omitted from some rows. Given values are once, few, many or a class for expanded clones.

size	D	V	J	DNA	CDR3
-	-	TRBV7-2	TRBJ2-7	TGTGCCAGCAGTCCTCTTCGACAGTCCTACGAGCAGTACTTC	CASSPLRQSYEQYF
-	TRBD1	TRBV18	TRBJ2-5	TGTGCCAGCTCACCACCGGTGACAGGGGATTTAGAGACCCAGTACTTC	CASSPPVTGDLETQYF
medium-sized	TRBD1	TRBV6-4	TRBJ2-7	TGTGCCAGCAGTGACGGGACAGACTCCTACGAGCAGTACTTC	CASSDGTDSYEQYF
once	-	TRBV28	TRBJ1-2	TGTGCCAGCAGTCCTACAGGGCTCGTCTATGGCTACACCTTC	CASSPTGLVYGYTF
-	TRBD1	TRBV30	TRBJ1-2	TGTGCCTGGAGCACGGGTCCCGACAGGGTCTATGGCTACACCTTC	CAWSTGPDRVYGYTF
-	-	TRBV7-2	TRBJ1-2	TGTGCCAGCAGCTCGCGGACAGTTAACTATGGCTACACCTTC	CASSSRTVNYGYTF
-	TRBD1	TRBV7-9	TRBJ1-4	TGTGCCAGCAGCTACGGGGACAGGGCGCCAACAACTAATGAAAAACTGTTTTTT	CASSYGDRAPTTNEKLFF
once	-	TRBV6-4	TRBJ2-3	TGTGCCAGCAGTGACTCTGGGGGGGCAGCGGATACGCAGTATTTT	CASSDSGGAADTQYF
-	-	TRBV28	TRBJ1-3	TGTGCCAGCACCGTTTCTGGAAACACCATATATTTT	CASTVSGNTIYF
-	TRBD1	TRBV25-1	TRBJ2-3	TGTGCCAGCAGTGATGAGGGACAGGAGGCGGAATTCACAGATACGCAGTATTTT	CASSDEGQEAEFTDTQYF
-	TRBD2	TRBV7-2	TRBJ2-3	TGTGCCAGCAGCTTAAATAGCGGGGGAAGCACAGATACGCAGTATTTT	CASSLNSGGSTDTQYF
-	-	TRBV2	TRBJ1-1	TGTGCCAGCAGTGATGACAAGAACACTGAAGCTTTCTTT	CASSDDKNTEAFF
-	-	TRBV15	TRBJ2-2	TGTGCCACCAGCAGAGATTCGGGAACCGGGGAGCTGTTTTTT	CATSRDSGTGELFF
-	TRBD1	TRBV5-1	TRBJ2-1	TGCGCCAGCAGCGGAAGCCGGGACAGCTTCTACAATGAGCAGTTCTTC	CASSGSRDSFYNEQFF
-	TRBD1	TRBV4-1	TRBJ2-7	TGCGCCAGCAGCCATATGGGACAGGGGAGTTACGAGCAGTACTTC	CASSHMGQGSYEQYF
-	-	TRBV30	TRBJ1-2	TGTGCCTGGAGAGCAGAGCGGTGGATGGATGGCTACACCTTC	CAWRAERWMDGYTF
-	-	TRBV7-9	TRBJ1-4	TGTGCCAGCAGCTTAAAAGGAAGTAATGAAAAACTGTTTTTT	CASSLKGSNEKLFF
-	TRBD2	TRBV7-2	TRBJ2-5	TGTGCCAGCAGCTTCCAGGGACTAGCGGGGGAGACCCAGTACTTC	CASSFQGLAGETQYF
-	TRBD1	TRBV7-2	TRBJ1-5	TGTGCCAGCAGCTTCCAGGGACAGGGCGGTCAGCCCCAGCATTTT	CASSFQGQGGQPQHF
-	TRBD1	TRBV19	TRBJ1-6	TGTGCCAGTACCCCAGGGACAGGTTATAATTCACCCCTCCACTTT	CASTPGTGYNSPLHF
-	-	TRBV7-8	TRBJ1-5	TGTGCCAGCAGCTTATCTGGGGTAAGAAGCAATCAGCCCCAGCATTTT	CASSLSGVRSNQPQHF
few	-	TRBV10-1	TRBJ2-7	TGCGCCAGGGTGCGGCGGTCCGAAGGCGAGCAGTACTTC	CARVRRSEGEQYF
-	TRBD1	TRBV10-3	TRBJ1-1	TGTGCCATCAGTGGGGCGGGACAGTCGAACACTGAAGCTTTCTTT	CAISGAGQSNTEAFF
-	-	TRBV19	TRBJ2-1	TGTGCCAGTAGTATCTTTCGCGGGGCCTCCTACAATGAGCAGTTCTTC	CASSIFRGASYNEQFF